The 5 T cell receptor beta chains presented below share a single source sample, sequenced in a study of blood T cell repertoires in COVID-19. This table comes from immunoSEQ multiplex PCR, and its TCRdb copy is limited to in-frame clones, with some not included. There are 260,000 or so clones in the sample; 80% to 90% occur only once, and roughly 5.7% lies in the top ten. Sequencing used peripheral blood. The receptors come from a man older than 75 with acute or convalescent COVID-19.

A word on this clone: The same CDR3 also results from other DNA sequences found in this sample. This chain links TRBV29-1 with TRBJ2-2, with D perhaps matching TRBD1 (6 bases). V was cut by 4 bases and J by 1 base, with 10 bases left in between. Germline lookup yields CDR1 SQVTM and CDR2 ANQGSEA. The CDR3 contains 14 residues. CDR3 nucleotide sequence: TGCAGCGTTGGAGGGGGACAGAACACCGGGGAGCTGTTTTTT. It codes for CSVGGGQNTGELFF.

In this sample, this clone turned up once. Written as DNA, the CDR3 is TGTGCCAGCAGCTTGGGACCGGGTGAGCAAGATACGCAGTATTTT. This encodes CASSLGPGEQDTQYF. The V call is TRBV5-6, the J call TRBJ2-3; no reliable D call. Germline lookup yields CDR1 SGHDT and CDR2 YYEEEE. V lost 0 bases to trimming and J lost 5 bases, with 13 bases between them. There are 15 residues in the CDR3.

The rearrangement uses TRBV7-3 and TRBJ2-1; 13 positions agree with TRBD2. V lost 1 base to trimming and J lost 8 bases; unmatched junction nucleotides: 8. CDR1 is SGHTA and CDR2 is FQGTGA in the germline V gene. The CDR3 has 17 amino acids. The CDR3 sequence: CASSLRLGTSGKDEQFF. Written as DNA, the CDR3 is TGTGCCAGCAGCTTAAGGCTAGGGACTAGCGGGAAGGATGAGCAGTTCTTC.

V and J are TRBV11-1 and TRBJ1-6, with TRBD1 matching over 11 bases. V was pared by 1 base and J by 7 bases, with 3 bases of the junction left unmatched. Germline CDR1 reads SGHAT; CDR2 reads FQDESV (reference sequence). The CDR3 is made up of 16 amino acids. CDR3 sequence: CASSLDRDRGNSPLHF. In DNA, the CDR3 is TGTGCCAGCAGCTTAGACCGGGACAGGGGGAATTCACCCCTCCACTTT.

This clone was counted a few times. V is TRBV7-9 and J is TRBJ2-2, with D tentatively TRBD1 (7 bases). Germline V gene sequence: CDR1 SEHNR, CDR2 FQNEAQ (reference sequence). The CDR3 totals 14 residues. Trimming pared 8 bases from V and 9 bases from J, leaving 19 bases between. This CDR3 reads CASSTGRGDWELFF. In DNA form, the CDR3 reads TGTGCCAGCTCCACGGGCAGGGGGGATTGGGAGCTGTTTTTT.